Reported below is one T cell receptor beta chain. The antigen this receptor binds is unknown. No much larger clone is present one base from it, and per-base qualities are unavailable. Receptors were amplified or captured by the immunoSEQ multiplex PCR assay. The multiplex PCR relied on a mix of 60 forward primers for TCR Vbeta segments and 13 reverse primers for TCR Jbeta segments. The CDR3 region of rearranged TCR beta genes was amplified from genomic DNA by a multiplex PCR assay. The Illumina HiSeq System was used to sequence the amplified TCR beta libraries as 87-base-pair reads. The authors' pipeline ran thus. A later analysis tallied some 79 million unique TCR beta chains across the 700 or so repertoires, and some 10 million of those chains were shared by two or more donors. A nearest-neighbor algorithm error-corrected the raw reads and collapsed the reads into unique sequences, merging closely related sequences to remove PCR and sequencing errors. Alignment of CDR3 sequences to IMGT reference sequences was used to assign V, D and J gene segments. For a sequence to be retained, a match of at least six nucleotides was required to both a V gene segment and a J gene segment. Rearrangements were classified as productive when the CDR3 lacked stop codons and remained in frame with V and J, and all other rearrangements were classified as non-productive. Following IMGT convention, CDR3 was defined as the stretch from the second conserved V-encoded cysteine up to the conserved J-encoded phenylalanine. The earlier analysis of 450 to 750 of the donors excluded any sequence lacking an unambiguous match to a single V gene segment. In an earlier analysis of around 590 of the donors, a V segment was called functional when productive rearrangements were above 56.7%, and segregating when the standard deviation between donors exceeded 5%. A statistical classification framework was built for diagnosing cytomegalovirus status from the catalog of TCR beta chain sequences. In a later analysis, TCR nucleotide sequences were compared against IMGT/GENE-DB human TR gene sequences so that V and J genes could be assigned. Using the TCRdist pipeline, a later analysis assigned CDR3 sequences along with most-parsimonious VDJ recombination scenarios. A later analysis defined each TCR beta chain by its CDR3 amino acid sequence plus V-gene family, and excluded reads lacking a unique V-gene family. As a way to deal with suspected cross-contamination and a sequencing artifact, a later analysis dropped roughly 620 nucleotide sequences that were highly shared and had low generation probability. A later analysis calculated a clonal expansion index for each public chain from normalized within-repertoire ranks of inferred template counts. A later analysis computed generation probabilities with a VDJ recombination model fitted to out-of-frame rearrangements, and checked the results against IGoR. Hypergeometric tests were used in a later analysis to score TCR-TCR, TCR-HLA and TCR-CMV co-occurrence, with a repertoire-size bias correction applied to the TCR pairs. A later analysis estimated false discovery rates by permuting HLA or CMV assignments 20 times. In a later analysis, co-occurring TCRs were grouped with DBSCAN, and TCRdist sequence similarity was added when clustering was performed within HLA-allele-positive subsets. For co-occurrence clustering, repertoires with fewer than 30,000 or more than 120,000 public chains were excluded, along with a handful of repertoires with anomalous nucleotide sharing. TCRdb retrieved this table from immuneACCESS and kept in-frame rearrangements only. Not all clones are present; in checked studies, unresolved V genes account for under half, and no reason is known for the remainder. V and J calls and clone size are as listed in that table; D and trimming were resolved from the DNA. The sample data list around 150,000 clones, and roughly 82% of these were observed just once. The ten largest clones add up to approximately 3.1% of the sample.

The cohort comprised some 680 healthy bone marrow donors. At the time of sampling, all cohort members were nominally healthy, though unrecorded immune exposures were likely present. The donor tested CMV seropositive and was one of the 289 seropositive cohort members. A peripheral blood sample was provided by each donor, and peripheral blood mononuclear cells were used for TCR beta sequencing. Genomic DNA extraction from the blood cell samples was performed with the Qiagen DNeasy Blood Extraction Kit. This record comes from a study of cytomegalovirus exposure and HLA in healthy donors (dated by TCRdb to about 2017). For the study in its entirety: An earlier analysis of several hundred of the donors reported roughly 300 Gb of sequence data and 95 million to 140 million unique TCR beta sequences obtained from approximately 180 million T cells. Roughly 320 gigabases of sequencing data and around 85 million unique TCR sequences made up an early release that covered nearly 650 HLA-typed donors. The genetic ancestry cluster associated with self-reported Caucasian donors included 70% to 85% of the roughly 400 genotyped donors. The study aimed to test whether cataloging public T cell receptors could reveal signatures of past pathogen exposure. The T cell repertoires of about 700 subjects were profiled by immunosequencing and related to cytomegalovirus serostatus. A separate validation cohort of about 110 different subjects was used in addition to the 666-subject first cohort. To predict cytomegalovirus infection status, the study brought together high-throughput TCR immunosequencing, statistical association of individual TCRs with disease status, and machine learning. A later analysis re-examined previously published TCR beta repertoires from just over 650 donors and added high-resolution HLA genotyping to investigate patterns of TCR occurrence. The later analysis used no new phenotypic data to find candidate immune exposures, relying instead on TCR beta sequences and their occurrence across donors. An earlier analysis of around 540 of the donors applied high-throughput TCR beta sequencing to assess whether each TCR beta V gene segment acted as functional or pseudogenic. Donor age, sex, ethnicity and CMV serostatus were compiled alongside the repertoire data. A later genetic analysis used genome-wide SNP genotypes for about 55% of the 666 donors, treating that subset as a discovery cohort. Every repertoire in the discovery cohort had been generated on one and the same sequencing platform. HLA typing included class I and class II loci at four-digit resolution. The number of donors typed differed by locus, with about 629-630 for A, B, C, DRB1 and DQB1, around 500 for DQA1, 600 to 610 for DPA1, and 450 to 480 for DPB1. About five DR-DQ haplotypes were treated as single units for association and clustering because of strong linkage in the cohort. Among some 410 genotyped donors of the cohort, an average of approximately 230,000 unique TCR beta nucleotide sequences were sequenced per donor, roughly 20% of them non-productive. Broad study findings and their caveats: While some public TCRs were present in many individuals, most TCR sequences turned up only very rarely across donors. According to a later analysis, TCR association rates differed among HLA loci, with DRB1 alleles showing the most associated TCRs and HLA-C alleles showing the fewest. A further reported finding was that TCR beta sequences accurately predicted the HLA-A and HLA-B alleles for most subjects in the first cohort. According to a later genetic analysis, donors in an Asian-associated ancestry cluster had fewer N-insertions in productive TCRs than the approximately 650-donor mean. A cluster of highly shared sequence variants was judged likely to represent a technical artifact of the sequencing pipeline. A later analysis found that most CMV-associated TCR beta chains appeared HLA-restricted, with HLA associations seemingly driven largely by CMV exposure. Some IMGT-functional V segments, including TRBV6-2 and TRBV6-3, could not be distinguished by the 87-base-pair reads and were therefore excluded. The authors suggested that the approach could potentially be generalized to other disease states and immunological phenotypes. Because some donors lacked HLA typing at each locus, the association tests relied only on the typed subset. A later analysis associated 16,951 TCR beta sequences with specific HLA alleles at a false discovery rate of 0.05. Sequencing depth was assumed to be roughly uniform across donors in the presence/absence analyses, though that assumption may not hold. Correlated functional status among segregating V segments might be attributable to linkage disequilibrium, but an unknown experimental factor could not be ruled out. Assigning TCR associations to individual alleles was difficult when HLA alleles, especially DR and DQ, strongly co-occurred. In a later genetic analysis, a missense DCLRE1C variant was associated with V-gene and J-gene trimming of TCR beta chains, and the association was replicated in an independent cohort. In a later analysis, HLA-associated TCR beta chains were found to be more clonally expanded and to have lower generation probabilities than equally common non-associated chains. In an earlier analysis of a few hundred of the donors, most TCR beta V segments were observed in productive rearrangements about 87% or about 30% of the time, broadly matching IMGT annotations. For the cohort, immune exposure information was limited to CMV serostatus. Cytomegalovirus status was reported to be diagnosed by the classifier with high specificity and sensitivity in both the original and validation cohorts. In vitro tests confirmed that a few of the cytomegalovirus-associated TCR beta chains recognize cytomegalovirus antigens. Because counts were too low, approximately 15 rarely observed V segments, including chromosome 9 orphons, were excluded from the earlier analysis of some 590 of the donors. The cohort was sequenced for TCR beta chains only, and without alpha or paired-chain data the features that could be detected were limited. A total of about 150 TCR beta chains were listed by the study as associated with cytomegalovirus. A later analysis reported that several top co-occurrence clusters appeared linked to parvovirus B19, influenza, CMV and Epstein-Barr virus.

Trimming costs V 5 bases and J 8 bases, and their ends lie 15 bases apart. The CDR3 sequence holds 13 residues, the cysteine and phenylalanine included. Just the 39-base CDR3 DNA is kept, in frame starting at base 1. From the germline V gene, CDR1 is SNHLY and CDR2 is FYNNEI. Sequenced input: PBMCs. The sequence came from a woman between 50 and 59 years old in good health and CMV-seropositive. This chain is built from TRBV2 and TRBJ1-2; TRBD1 could be the D gene, as 5 bases match. The CDR3 protein sequence reads: CASSQQGTGGYTF. The DNA reads as follows: TGTGCCAGCAGTCAGCAGGGAACGGGCGGCTACACCTTC.